The sequence of this T cell receptor (beta chain) was determined in a study of shared clonotypes between healthy human individuals. Overall study results and limits: Incompleteness in sorted-subset sequencing, despite large depth, was shown by rarefaction. Expectations were that clonotype sharing among donors would be affected by sequencing depth.

Healthy HIV-negative adults with no recent acute infections or vaccinations were recruited as donors. About this clone itself: Its cognate antigen is unknown.

Method: immunoSEQ multiplex PCR; TCRdb's copy keeps in-frame clones and lacks some. The table has about 1 million clones, around 76% seen once; the top ten hold 1.2% to 1.5%. This CDR3 is 19 amino acids long. The germline CDR1 and CDR2 sequences are SGHTA and FQGTGA. The trim removed 2 bases at V and 1 base at J, leaving 9 bases unmatched. Sequenced material: memory CD4+ T cells sorted from blood. Subset reported: CD45RA-negative fraction. The rearrangement joins TRBV7-3 to TRBJ2-6; 9 nucleotides align to TRBD2. The source of this sequence is a man aged 18-30 years in good health. The DNA of the CDR3 is TGTGCCAGCAGCTTAGGGTATAGCGGGGGCCTGTCTGGGGCCAACGTCCTGACTTTC. Its protein product is CASSLGYSGGLSGANVLTF. Full variable domain (missing parts from reference TRBV7-3 and TRBJ2-6): GAGVSQTPSNKVTEKGKYVELRCDPISGHTALYWYRQSLGQGPEFLIYFQGTGAADDSGLPNDRFFAVRPEGSVSTLKIQRTERGDSAVYLCASSLGYSGGLSGANVLTFGAGSRLTVL.